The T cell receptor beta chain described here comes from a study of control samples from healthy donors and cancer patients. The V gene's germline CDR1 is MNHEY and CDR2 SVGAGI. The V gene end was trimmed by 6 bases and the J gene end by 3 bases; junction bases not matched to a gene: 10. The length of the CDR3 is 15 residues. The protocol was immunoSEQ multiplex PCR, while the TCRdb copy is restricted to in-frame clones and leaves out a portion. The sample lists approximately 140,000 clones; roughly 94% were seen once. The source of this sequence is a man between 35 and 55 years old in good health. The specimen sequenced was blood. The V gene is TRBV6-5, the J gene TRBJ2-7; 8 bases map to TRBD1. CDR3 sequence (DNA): TGTGCCAGCAGCAACGGACAGGGTTACGGCTACGAGCAGTACTTC. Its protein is CASSNGQGYGYEQYF.